The 4 T cell receptor beta chains below come from one sample, sequenced in a study of regulatory T cells. Study-wide results and caveats: Hydrophobic residues at CDR3 positions 6 and 7 were enriched in conventional CD4+ T cells of CD3G-deficient patients.

Their antigens are not known. The PCR used 52 TRBV and 13 TRBJ primers. The assay was immunoSEQ multiplex PCR, and TCRdb's table has in-frame clones only and misses some. The sample has 25,000 to 30,000 clones, about nine tenths seen once; the top ten hold 1.5% to 1.7%. Sequencing was performed on conventional CD4+ T cells sorted from blood. Receptors were obtained from a person under 35 with CD3G deficiency.

The genes are TRBV6-6 and TRBJ2-7; D gene unclear. Trimming cost V 2 bases and J 5 bases, with 4 bases left between them. This CDR3 spans 11 amino acids. Germline values: CDR1 MNHNY, CDR2 SVGAGI (reference sequence). CDR3 in DNA: TGTGCCAGCAGTTACCTTCACGAGCAGTACTTC. This gives the protein CASSYLHEQYF.

The chain recombines TRBV7-2 with TRBJ1-5; 7 nucleotides match TRBD1. The CDR3 runs 15 residues. Unmatched junction bases numbered 6, after V lost 3 bases and J lost 4 bases. Germline assignment: CDR1 SGHTA and CDR2 FQGNSA. The CDR3 DNA reads TGTGCCAGCAGCTTTCGACAGGGCGGGAATCAGCCCCAGCATTTT. Translation: CASSFRQGGNQPQHF.

The genes are TRBV6-6 and TRBJ2-7, with TRBD2 matching 7 bases. V trimming: 5 bases; J trimming: 0 bases; junction bases outside the gene matches: 7. The germline V gene has CDR1 MNHNY and CDR2 SVGAGI (reference sequence). The CDR3 is 15 residues long. As DNA, the CDR3 is TGTGCCAGCAGTCAGACCGGGACTACCTCCTACGAGCAGTACTTC. This translates into CASSQTGTTSYEQYF.

The V call is TRBV2, the J call TRBJ1-2; D possibly corresponds to TRBD1 (5 bases). V was clipped by 6 bases and J by 0 bases, with 11 bases between them. The CDR3 is 14 residues long. In germline, CDR1 is SNHLY, CDR2 FYNNEI. As DNA, the CDR3 is TGTGCCAGCAGAGCCGACAGTCCTAACTATGGCTACACCTTC. The encoded protein is CASRADSPNYGYTF.